This T cell receptor beta chain was retrieved from a study of shared clonotypes between healthy human individuals. Study background: A couple of women and three men aged 18 to 49 made up the donors. Study-level results: Relative to memory subsets, naive subsets generally showed larger estimated richness. Clonotype sharing across donors was expected to vary with sequencing depth.

As for this clone: Its target is unknown.

The table came from immunoSEQ multiplex PCR; TCRdb's copy has only in-frame clones and leaves some out. The data contain some 2,500,000 clones, 93% of them singletons. Splitting of CD4+ cells produced CD45RA+ naive and CD45RA-negative memory subsets. The CDR3 consists of 14 residues. Looked up from germline, CDR1 is MNHNS and CDR2 is SASEGT. Trimming took off 2 bases at V and 5 bases at J, with 11 bases between the two ends. This TCR was recovered from a man between 18 and 29 years old in good health. Some clones in this sample may be carry-over from other donors' samples. The chain uses TRBV6-1 and TRBJ2-3, with D perhaps matching TRBD2 (7 bases). Sequencing was carried out using naive CD4+ T cells from PBMCs. Subset here: CD45RA+ positively selected. The CDR3 sequence is CASSEKGGVDTQYF. The CDR3 DNA follows: TGTGCCAGCAGTGAAAAAGGGGGGGTAGATACGCAGTATTTT.